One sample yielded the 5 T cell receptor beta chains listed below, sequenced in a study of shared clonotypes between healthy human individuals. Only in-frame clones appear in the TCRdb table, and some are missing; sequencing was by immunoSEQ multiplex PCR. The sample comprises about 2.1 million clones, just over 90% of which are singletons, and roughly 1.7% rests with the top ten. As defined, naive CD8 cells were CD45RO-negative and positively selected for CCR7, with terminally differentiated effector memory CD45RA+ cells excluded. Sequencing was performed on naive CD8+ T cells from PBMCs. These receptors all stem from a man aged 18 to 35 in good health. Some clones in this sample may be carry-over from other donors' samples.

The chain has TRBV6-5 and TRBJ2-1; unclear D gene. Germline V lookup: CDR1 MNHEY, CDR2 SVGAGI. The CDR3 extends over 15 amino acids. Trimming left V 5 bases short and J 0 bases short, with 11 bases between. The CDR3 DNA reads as TGTGCCAGCAGTATAGGTTCGAGCTCCTACAATGAGCAGTTCTTC. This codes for CASSIGSSSYNEQFF.

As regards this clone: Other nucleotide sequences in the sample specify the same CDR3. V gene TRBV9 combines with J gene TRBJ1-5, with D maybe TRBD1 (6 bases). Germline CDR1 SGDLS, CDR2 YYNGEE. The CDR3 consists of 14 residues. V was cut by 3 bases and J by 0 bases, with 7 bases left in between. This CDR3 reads CASSDRDSNQPQHF. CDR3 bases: TGTGCCAGCAGCGACAGGGATAGCAATCAGCCCCAGCATTTT.

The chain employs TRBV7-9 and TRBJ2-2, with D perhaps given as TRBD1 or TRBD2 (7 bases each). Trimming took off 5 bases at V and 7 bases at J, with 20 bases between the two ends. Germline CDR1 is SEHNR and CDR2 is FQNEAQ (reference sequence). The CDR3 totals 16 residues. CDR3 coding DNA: TGTGCCAGCAGCCCCCAGGGGGGACTAATGATCGGGGAGCTGTTTTTT. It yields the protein CASSPQGGLMIGELFF.

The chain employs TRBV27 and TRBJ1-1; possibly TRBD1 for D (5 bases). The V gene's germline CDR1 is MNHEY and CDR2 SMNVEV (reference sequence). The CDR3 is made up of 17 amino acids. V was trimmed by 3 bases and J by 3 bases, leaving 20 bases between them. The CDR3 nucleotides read TGTGCCAGCAGTTTTGGCCCGGGGCACCCCATGGACACTGAAGCTTTCTTT. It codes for CASSFGPGHPMDTEAFF.

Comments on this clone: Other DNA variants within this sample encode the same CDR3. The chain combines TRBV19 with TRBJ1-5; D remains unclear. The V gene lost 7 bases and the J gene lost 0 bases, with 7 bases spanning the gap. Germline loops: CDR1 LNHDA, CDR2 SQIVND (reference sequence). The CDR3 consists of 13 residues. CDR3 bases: TGTGCCAGTAAGGGTTATAGCAATCAGCCCCAGCATTTT. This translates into CASKGYSNQPQHF.